Reported below is one TCR beta chain. These data belong to a study of blood T cell repertoires in COVID-19. Whole-study context: The origin of the acute and convalescent COVID-19 samples was the United States, Italy and Spain. The cDNA or gDNA used as material had been derived from T cells, B-cell-depleted T cells, or PBMCs.

Original processing notes: Cell counts per sample came from amplifying reference gene primers. Assay: immunoSEQ multiplex PCR; the TCRdb copy retains only in-frame clones and omits some. For V, J and clone size, that table is used; D and trimming come from the DNA. Of roughly 63,000 clones in the sample, 74% were seen once. The CDR3 spans 17 residues. The germline gives CDR1 MDHEN, CDR2 SYDVKM. The trim removed 5 bases at V and 0 bases at J, leaving 12 bases unmatched. The clonotype originates from a woman aged 80 or over with acute or convalescent COVID-19. The chain is built from TRBV28 and TRBJ2-7, with TRBD2 identical over 8 bases. The specimen sequenced was peripheral blood. CDR3 nucleotides: TGTGCCAGCAGTCCGGTAGGTAGCGGGGTCGTCTCCTACGAGCAGTACTTC. It translates to CASSPVGSGVVSYEQYF. The full variable domain, completed using reference TRBV28 and TRBJ2-7, is DVKVTQSSRYLVKRTGEKVFLECVQDMDHENMFWYRQDPGLGLRLIYFSYDVKMKEKGDIPEGYSVSREKKERFSLILESASTNQTSMYLCASSPVGSGVVSYEQYFGPGTRLTVT.